The subject of this entry is one T cell receptor beta chain. These data are taken from a study of T-cell reconstitution after alpha-beta-depleted transplantation in children. Preparation of the TCRbeta library involved a method that used unique molecular identifiers. TCRdb ran MiXCR on the PCR reads and lists one entry per CDR3 protein. The sample has 450,000 to 600,000 distinct CDR3 sequences, about a sixth seen once; the top ten hold more than 2.5%. The CDR3 is 14 residues long. V was shortened by 2 bases and J by 6 bases, with 12 bases between the two germline ends. Germline V CDR1 and CDR2: KGHSH, LQKENI.

This clonotype was sampled from a human donor who donated a stem cell graft to a child with acute lymphoblastic leukemia. The chain joins TRBV18 to TRBJ2-3, with D hard to call. This material consisted of PBMCs from the stem cell graft donor, taken from the stem cell graft. The CDR3 loop is CASSPGLAEDTQYF. In DNA form, the CDR3 reads TGTGCCAGCTCACCAGGGCTGGCAGAGGATACGCAGTATTTT.